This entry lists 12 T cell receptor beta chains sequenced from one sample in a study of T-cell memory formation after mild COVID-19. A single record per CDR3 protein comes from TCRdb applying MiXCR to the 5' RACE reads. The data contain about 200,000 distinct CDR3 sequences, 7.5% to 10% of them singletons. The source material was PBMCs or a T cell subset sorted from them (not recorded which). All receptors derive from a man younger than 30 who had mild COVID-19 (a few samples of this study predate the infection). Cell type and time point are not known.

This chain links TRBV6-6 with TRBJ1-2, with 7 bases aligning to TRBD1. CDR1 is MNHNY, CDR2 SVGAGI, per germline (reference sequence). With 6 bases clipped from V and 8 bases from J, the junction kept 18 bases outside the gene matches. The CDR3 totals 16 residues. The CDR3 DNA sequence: TGTGCCAGCAGCAGTAACAGGGGCAGAGGCCGGGAGGGCTACACCTTC. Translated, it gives CASSSNRGRGREGYTF.

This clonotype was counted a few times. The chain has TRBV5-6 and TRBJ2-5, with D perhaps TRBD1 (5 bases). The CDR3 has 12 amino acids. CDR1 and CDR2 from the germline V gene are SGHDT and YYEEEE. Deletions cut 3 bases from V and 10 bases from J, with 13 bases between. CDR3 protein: CASSSGLRSQYF. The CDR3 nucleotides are TGTGCCAGCAGCTCAGGGCTCCGAAGCCAGTACTTC.

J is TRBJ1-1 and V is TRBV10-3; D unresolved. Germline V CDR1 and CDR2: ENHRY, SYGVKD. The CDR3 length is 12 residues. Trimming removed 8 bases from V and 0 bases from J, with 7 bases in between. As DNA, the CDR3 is TGTGCCATCTGGAACATGAACACTGAAGCTTTCTTT. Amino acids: CAIWNMNTEAFF.

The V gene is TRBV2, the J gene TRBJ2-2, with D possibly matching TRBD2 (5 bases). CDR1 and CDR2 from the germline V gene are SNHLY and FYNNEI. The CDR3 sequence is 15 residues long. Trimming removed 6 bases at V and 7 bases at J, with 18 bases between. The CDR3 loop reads CASSEFLAMGGELFF. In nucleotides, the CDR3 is TGTGCCAGCAGCGAATTCCTAGCCATGGGCGGGGAGCTGTTTTTT.

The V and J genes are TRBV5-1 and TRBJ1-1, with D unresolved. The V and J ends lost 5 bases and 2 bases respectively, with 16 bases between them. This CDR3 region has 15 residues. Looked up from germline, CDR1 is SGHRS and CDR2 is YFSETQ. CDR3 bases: TGCGCCAGCAGTTCATGGGTTAGGTCAAACACTGAAGCTTTCTTT. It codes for CASSSWVRSNTEAFF.

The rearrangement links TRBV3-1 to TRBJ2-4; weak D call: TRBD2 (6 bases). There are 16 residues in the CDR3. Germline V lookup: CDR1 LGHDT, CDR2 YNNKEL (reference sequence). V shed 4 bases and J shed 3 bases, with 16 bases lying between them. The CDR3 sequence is CASSRGSGPYKNIQYF. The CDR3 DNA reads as TGTGCCAGCAGCCGGGGTAGCGGTCCGTACAAAAACATTCAGTACTTC.

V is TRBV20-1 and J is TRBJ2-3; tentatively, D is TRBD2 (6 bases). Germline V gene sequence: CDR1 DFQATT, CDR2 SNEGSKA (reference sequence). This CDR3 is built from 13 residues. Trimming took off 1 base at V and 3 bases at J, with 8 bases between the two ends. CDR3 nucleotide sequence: TGCAGTGCTAGAGTCGGGGGAACAGATACGCAGTATTTT. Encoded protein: CSARVGGTDTQYF.

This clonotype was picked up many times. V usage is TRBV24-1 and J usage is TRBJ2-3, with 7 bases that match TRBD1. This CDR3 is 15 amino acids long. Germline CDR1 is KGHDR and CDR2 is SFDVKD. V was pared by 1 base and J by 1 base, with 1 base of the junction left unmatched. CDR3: CATSDFGQGTDTQYF. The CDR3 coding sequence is TGTGCCACCAGTGATTTTGGACAGGGCACAGATACGCAGTATTTT.

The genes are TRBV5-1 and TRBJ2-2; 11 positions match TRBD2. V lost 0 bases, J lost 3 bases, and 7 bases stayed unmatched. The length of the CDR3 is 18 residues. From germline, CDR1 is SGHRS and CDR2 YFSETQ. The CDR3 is CASSLELAGAQYTGELFF. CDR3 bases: TGCGCCAGCAGCTTGGAACTAGCGGGGGCCCAATACACCGGGGAGCTGTTTTTT.

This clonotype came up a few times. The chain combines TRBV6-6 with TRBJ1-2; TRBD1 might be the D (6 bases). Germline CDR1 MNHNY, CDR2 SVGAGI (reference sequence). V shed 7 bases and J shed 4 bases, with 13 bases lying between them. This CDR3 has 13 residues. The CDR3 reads CASTPGTTYGYTF. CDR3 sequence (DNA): TGTGCCAGCACCCCCGGGACAACCTATGGCTACACCTTC.

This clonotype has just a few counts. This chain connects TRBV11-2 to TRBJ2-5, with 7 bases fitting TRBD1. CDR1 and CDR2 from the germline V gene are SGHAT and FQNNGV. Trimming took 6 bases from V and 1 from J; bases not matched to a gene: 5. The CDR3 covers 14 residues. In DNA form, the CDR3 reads TGTGCCAGCAGGAACCCAGGGGGCCAAGAGACCCAGTACTTC. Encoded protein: CASRNPGGQETQYF.

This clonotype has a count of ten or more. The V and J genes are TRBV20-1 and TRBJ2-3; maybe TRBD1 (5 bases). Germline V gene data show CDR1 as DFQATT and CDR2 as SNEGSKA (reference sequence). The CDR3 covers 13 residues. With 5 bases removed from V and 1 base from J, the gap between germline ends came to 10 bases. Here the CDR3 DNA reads TGCAGTGCTCCCGACAGCGGCACAGATACGCAGTATTTT. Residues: CSAPDSGTDTQYF.